These 16 T cell receptor beta chains came from one sample sequenced in a study of cytomegalovirus exposure and HLA in healthy donors. Primers included in the PCR were 60 Vbeta and 13 Jbeta primers. Clones were sequenced by immunoSEQ multiplex PCR, and TCRdb holds only the in-frame ones, with some missing. The table has approximately 99,000 clones, approximately 81% seen once. The sequenced sample consisted of PBMCs. The receptors originated from a male donor in good health and CMV-seropositive.

The CDR3 nucleotides read TGTGCCTGGAGTGCCGGGACAACGAACACTGAAGCTTTCTTT. This encodes CAWSAGTTNTEAFF. The chain is built from TRBV30 and TRBJ1-1; D may be TRBD1 (6 bases). The V gene lost 1 base and the J gene lost 1 base, with 10 bases spanning the gap. The CDR3 is 14 residues long. Per germline, CDR1 GTSNPN and CDR2 SVGIG (reference sequence).

J is TRBJ1-2 and V is TRBV14, with D unresolved. Germline loops: CDR1 SGHDN, CDR2 FVKESK. The CDR3 runs 15 residues. V was clipped by 4 bases and J by 4 bases, with 16 bases between them. CDR3 amino acids: CASSPVRGWAYGYTF. For the CDR3, the DNA is TGTGCCAGCAGCCCCGTCAGAGGGTGGGCCTATGGCTACACCTTC.

This clone showed up just once. This rearrangement joins TRBV6-5 to TRBJ1-1; weak D call: TRBD1 (5 bases). V was trimmed by 0 bases and J by 4 bases, leaving 15 bases between them. This CDR3 has 16 amino acids. CDR1 MNHEY and CDR2 SVGAGI come from the germline V gene. The CDR3 DNA sequence: TGTGCCAGCAGTTACTCGATCGGCAGGGTGGGCACTGAAGCTTTCTTT. This codes for CASSYSIGRVGTEAFF.

This chain uses TRBV5-1 with TRBJ2-6; TRBD1 agrees at 9 bases. Losses at the gene ends were 4 bases for V and 2 bases for J; bases not matched to a gene: 7. This CDR3 region has 17 residues. Germline V gene lookup returns CDR1 SGHRS and CDR2 YFSETQ. The DNA for the CDR3 is TGCGCCAGCAGCCCGGGACAGGGTTCAGCTGGGGCCAACGTCCTGACTTTC. Translation gives CASSPGQGSAGANVLTF.

This clone was recorded a few times. The V call is TRBV15, the J call TRBJ1-1; D call uncertain. This CDR3 spans 13 amino acids. Trimming pared 2 bases from V and 4 bases from J, leaving 8 bases between. Germline values: CDR1 LNHNV, CDR2 YYDKDF (reference sequence). CDR3 coding DNA: TGTGCCACCAGCAGAAGCGTGGGCACTGAAGCTTTCTTT. It yields the protein CATSRSVGTEAFF.

The chain couples TRBV6-1 to TRBJ1-1; no definite D call. Trimming removed 7 bases from V and 2 bases from J, with 5 bases in between. From germline, CDR1 is MNHNS and CDR2 SASEGT. The CDR3 contains 11 residues. In nucleotides, the CDR3 is TGTGCCAGCACTATTAACACTGAAGCTTTCTTT. Amino acid sequence: CASTINTEAFF.

This sequence joins TRBV4-1 and TRBJ1-6, with D possibly being TRBD1 (5 bases). Trimming took off 6 bases at V and 0 bases at J, with 15 bases between the two ends. The CDR3 runs 17 residues. CDR1 is MGHRA and CDR2 is YSYEKL in the germline V gene. The CDR3 is CASREGFSASYNSPLHF. CDR3 bases: TGCGCCAGCAGGGAGGGGTTTTCGGCCTCCTATAATTCACCCCTCCACTTT.

This chain uses TRBV30 with TRBJ1-5; D is uncertain. V lost 2 bases and J lost 5, with 7 bases in between. CDR3 length: 12 amino acids. Germline values: CDR1 GTSNPN, CDR2 SVGIG (reference sequence). Here the CDR3 reads CAWSPTDQPQHF. CDR3 nucleotide sequence: TGTGCCTGGAGTCCTACGGATCAGCCCCAGCATTTT.

The J gene is TRBJ2-1, the V gene TRBV27, with TRBD2 matching 10 bases. Looked up from germline, CDR1 is MNHEY and CDR2 is SMNVEV (reference sequence). Losses at the gene ends were 0 bases for V and 7 bases for J; bases not matched to a gene: 6. The CDR3 runs to 16 residues. CDR3 bases: TGTGCCAGCAGTTTATCCCCAGCGGGGGGGGTGAATGAGCAGTTCTTC. It is translated as CASSLSPAGGVNEQFF.

CDR3 nucleotide sequence: TGTGCCAGCAGCTACGGGGGTTTTGTAGTAGCTTTCTTT. Translating gives CASSYGGFVVAFF. This chain links TRBV7-2 with TRBJ1-1; maybe TRBD1 (5 bases). Deletions cut 4 bases from V and 10 bases from J, with 16 bases between. The CDR3 length is 13 residues. Germline V gene sequence: CDR1 SGHTA, CDR2 FQGNSA.

V and J are TRBV28 and TRBJ2-7; possible D gene TRBD2, 5 bases. Trimming left V 3 bases short and J 3 bases short, with 9 bases between. The CDR3 is 13 amino acids. The germline V gene has CDR1 MDHEN and CDR2 SYDVKM. The CDR3 DNA follows: TGTGCCAGCAGTTTCGGGGAGCTCTACGAGCAGTACTTC. Its translation is CASSFGELYEQYF.

J is TRBJ1-2 and V is TRBV6-5; TRBD1 is a possible D gene (5 bases). The CDR3 covers 14 residues. The V end was cut by 0 bases, the J end by 5 bases, with 10 bases between. The germline CDR1 and CDR2 sequences are MNHEY and SVGAGI. The CDR3 protein is CASSYSDSLYGYTF. CDR3 nucleotide sequence: TGTGCCAGCAGTTACTCTGACAGTCTTTATGGCTACACCTTC.

This clone has only one observation. This chain uses TRBV14 with TRBJ1-1; the D is unclear. The ends were cut back, 1 base at V and 5 bases at J, with 8 bases in the middle. CDR1 and CDR2 (germline): SGHDN, FVKESK. The CDR3 is 13 amino acids. CDR3 in amino acids: CASSQGGRTEAFF. CDR3 sequence (DNA): TGTGCCAGCAGCCAAGGAGGGAGGACTGAAGCTTTCTTT.

V and J are TRBV30 and TRBJ1-5; 8 bases align to TRBD1. Germline V gene lookup returns CDR1 GTSNPN and CDR2 SVGIG (reference sequence). The V gene end was trimmed by 2 bases and the J gene end by 2 bases; junction bases not matched to a gene: 11. The CDR3 is made up of 17 amino acids. CDR3 amino acids: CAWSRGQGMRGNQPQHF. The CDR3 DNA reads as TGTGCCTGGAGTCGAGGACAGGGTATGAGGGGCAATCAGCCCCAGCATTTT.

The chain carries TRBV4-2 and TRBJ2-3; no reliable D call. V shed 1 base and J shed 3 bases, with 8 bases lying between them. The germline V gene encodes CDR1 LGHNA and CDR2 YNFKEQ. This CDR3 region has 14 residues. The CDR3 protein is CASSQVPGTDTQYF. Written as DNA, the CDR3 is TGTGCCAGCAGCCAAGTCCCAGGAACAGATACGCAGTATTTT.

The CDR3 nucleotides are TGTGCCTGGATGGCGGGAATATATGGCTACACCTTC. Protein product: CAWMAGIYGYTF. The rearrangement uses TRBV30 and TRBJ1-2, with D uncertain. Looked up from germline, CDR1 is GTSNPN and CDR2 is SVGIG (reference sequence). Trimming removed 4 bases from V and 5 bases from J, with 11 bases in between. The CDR3 has 12 residues.